The sequence of this T cell receptor (beta chain) was determined in a study of blood T cell repertoires in COVID-19. Study background: Samples taken during acute and convalescent COVID-19 were collected in the United States, Italy and Spain. In each case, the material was cDNA or gDNA derived from T cells, B-cell-depleted T cells, or PBMCs.

This CDR3 region has 13 residues. Germline V lookup: CDR1 SQVTM, CDR2 ANQGSEA. V gave up 3 bases and J gave up 8 bases, with 16 bases separating them. Original handling: Amplified reference gene primers provided the basis for estimating nucleated cell counts. Method: immunoSEQ multiplex PCR; TCRdb's copy keeps in-frame clones and lacks some. V, J and clone size derive from that table, while D and trimming were established from the DNA sequence. The table has about 60,000 clones, 65% to 90% seen once; the top ten hold roughly 18%. Sequences were obtained from peripheral blood. The receptor was derived from a human donor in a cohort sampled during active COVID-19. The V gene is TRBV29-1, the J gene TRBJ1-2; a possible D gene is TRBD1 (6 bases). CDR3 DNA: TGCAGCGTTGACTCCTCAGGGGTAGGAGGCTACACCTTC. Translation: CSVDSSGVGGYTF.